Each of the 30 T cell receptor beta chains below was sequenced from the same sample in a study of T cells in Graves' hyperthyroidism and ophthalmopathy. Amplified TCR beta CDR3 regions came from RNA transcripts. TCR CDR3 underwent first-round RT-PCR with the HTBI primer set. TCRdb processed the multiplex PCR reads anew with MiXCR; each CDR3 protein has one entry. Among hundreds of thousands of distinct CDR3 sequences listed, 15% to 20% were seen once. Sample: blood. Every receptor here comes from a woman aged 25 to 39 with Graves' hyperthyroidism.

Many counts were recorded for this clonotype. The chain has TRBV28 and TRBJ2-1, with TRBD2 identical over 8 bases. V trimming: 6 bases; J trimming: 0 bases; junction bases outside the gene matches: 4. Germline V gene sequence: CDR1 MDHEN, CDR2 SYDVKM. This CDR3 spans 15 amino acids. In DNA form, the CDR3 reads TGTGCCAGCAGAACTAGCGGAAGCTCCTACAATGAGCAGTTCTTC. This translates into CASRTSGSSYNEQFF.

This clonotype was seen at least ten times. The V and J genes are TRBV6-2 or TRBV6-3 and TRBJ1-1, with D possibly being TRBD1 (5 bases). Germline values: CDR1 MNHEY, CDR2 SVGEGT. The CDR3 has 10 amino acids. Trimming stripped 5 bases from V and 10 bases from J, with 8 bases between. The CDR3 region is CASSPGTAFF. In DNA, the CDR3 is TGTGCCAGCAGTCCCGGGACAGCTTTCTTT.

For this clonotype: A clone one base away is much larger, so this may be a read error. The V call is TRBV2, the J call TRBJ2-5; D gene uncertain. CDR1 is SNHLY, CDR2 FYNNEI, per germline. V lost 8 bases and J lost 1, with 14 bases in between. The CDR3 contains 14 residues. CDR3 sequence reads: CASQQQESQETQYF. Written as DNA, the CDR3 is TGTGCCAGCCAACAGCAGGAGAGCCAAGAGACCCAGTACTTC.

The rearrangement joins TRBV19 to TRBJ2-7; D might be TRBD2 (5 bases). This CDR3 comprises 13 residues. Germline CDR1 reads LNHDA; CDR2 reads SQIVND (reference sequence). V shed 5 bases and J shed 3 bases, with 11 bases lying between them. The chain's CDR3 is CASSAGIYYEQYF. The CDR3 DNA reads as TGTGCCAGTAGTGCCGGGATTTACTACGAGCAGTACTTC.

This clonotype came up once. The rearrangement links TRBV20-1 to TRBJ1-1; TRBD1 matches at 7 bases. Germline V gene data show CDR1 as DFQATT and CDR2 as SNEGSKA (reference sequence). The CDR3 sequence is 14 residues long. V gave up 3 bases and J gave up 1 base; unmatched junction bases: 5. CDR3 sequence reads: CSASPRTGNTEAFF. The CDR3 DNA sequence: TGCAGTGCTAGTCCCAGGACAGGGAACACTGAAGCTTTCTTT.

This clonotype has ten or more counts. V usage is TRBV11-2 and J usage is TRBJ2-4; a possible D gene is TRBD1 (7 bases). CDR3 length: 13 amino acids. Germline V gives CDR1 SGHAT, CDR2 FQNNGV. Trimming shortened V by 4 bases and J by 8 bases, and 12 bases separated the two germline ends. CDR3 sequence reads: CASSSVRGDIQYF. Written as DNA, the CDR3 is TGTGCCAGCAGCTCCGTCAGGGGGGACATTCAGTACTTC.

The genes are TRBV3-1 and TRBJ2-3, with D tentatively TRBD2 (5 bases). Trimming took 2 bases from V and 4 from J, leaving 16 bases between them. The CDR3 consists of 16 residues. From germline, CDR1 is LGHDT and CDR2 YNNKEL (reference sequence). The CDR3, as DNA: TGTGCCAGCAGCCAACCCTCTAGCTTGCGGGCAGATACGCAGTATTTT. Translating gives CASSQPSSLRADTQYF.

This clonotype came up a few times. This rearrangement joins TRBV5-1 to TRBJ2-2; D is unresolved. V lost 3 bases and J 8 bases, leaving 5 bases between the germline ends. Germline V gene data show CDR1 as SGHRS and CDR2 as YFSETQ. The CDR3 runs to 11 residues. CDR3 in DNA: TGCGCCAGCAGCTCGGATGGGGAGCTGTTTTTT. Protein sequence: CASSSDGELFF. The variable domain in full, with the rest retrieved from reference TRBV5-1 and TRBJ2-2, is KAGVTQTPRYLIKTRGQQVTLSCSPISGHRSVSWYQQTPGQGLQFLFEYFSETQRNKGNFPGRFSGRQFSNSRSEMNVSTLELGDSALYLCASSSDGELFFGEGSRLTVL.

This clonotype was detected only a few times. This chain uses TRBV2 with TRBJ1-6; 7 bases match TRBD1. The junction had 9 bases not matched to a gene; V was cut back by 6 bases and J by 7 bases. The CDR3 runs 15 residues. Looked up from germline, CDR1 is SNHLY and CDR2 is FYNNEI. The CDR3 nucleotides read TGTGCCAGCAGGGTAGGACAGGCGACAAATTCACCCCTCCACTTT. As protein: CASRVGQATNSPLHF.

The chain couples TRBV14 to TRBJ2-5; D perhaps matches TRBD1 (5 bases). The CDR3 consists of 15 residues. The V end was cut by 2 bases, the J end by 2 bases, with 12 bases between. Germline assignment: CDR1 SGHDN and CDR2 FVKESK. The CDR3 coding sequence is TGTGCCAGCAGCCAATGGACGGACATACAAGAGACCCAGTACTTC. Protein sequence: CASSQWTDIQETQYF.

The rearrangement joins TRBV27 to TRBJ1-6; D is uncertain. CDR3 length: 15 amino acids. V lost 1 base and J lost 6, with 10 bases in between. Germline CDR1 is MNHEY and CDR2 is SMNVEV (reference sequence). This chain's CDR3 is CASSLFRPINSPLHF. The CDR3 nucleotides read TGTGCCAGCAGTTTATTTCGGCCGATTAATTCACCCCTCCACTTT.

The J gene is TRBJ2-5, the V gene TRBV2, with D hard to call. V lost 6 bases to trimming and J lost 5 bases, with 16 bases between them. The CDR3 contains 14 residues. The V gene's germline CDR1 is SNHLY and CDR2 FYNNEI. The CDR3 loop reads CASSQTEPPETQYF. The CDR3 nucleotides read TGTGCCAGCAGCCAGACCGAACCCCCGGAGACCCAGTACTTC.

This clonotype occurred a few times. The chain combines TRBV10-3 with TRBJ1-1; perhaps TRBD1 as D (6 bases). The CDR3 has 15 amino acids. V was clipped by 3 bases and J by 5 bases, with 16 bases between them. The germline gives CDR1 ENHRY, CDR2 SYGVKD. The CDR3 coding sequence is TGTGCCATCAGTGATTTGACCAGGGGCGGGACTGAAGCTTTCTTT. It specifies CAISDLTRGGTEAFF.

This clonotype appeared a few times. The chain uses TRBV6-6 and TRBJ1-2; D is unresolved. The CDR3 has 13 amino acids. With 2 bases removed from V and 8 bases from J, the gap between germline ends came to 12 bases. Germline CDR1 and CDR2: MNHNY and SVGAGI (reference sequence). The CDR3: CASSYGPGSGYTF. In nucleotides, the CDR3 is TGTGCCAGCAGTTACGGTCCGGGTTCCGGCTACACCTTC.

The chain combines TRBV6-2 or TRBV6-3 with TRBJ1-1; D is unresolved. Trimming pared 6 bases from V and 0 bases from J, leaving 14 bases between. The CDR3 sequence is 15 residues long. Germline V CDR1 and CDR2: MNHEY, SVGEGT. The CDR3 spells CASSSSDTVNTEAFF. The CDR3 DNA is TGTGCCAGCAGCTCATCCGACACGGTGAACACTGAAGCTTTCTTT.

This clonotype was seen at least ten times. The chain has TRBV2 and TRBJ2-5; perhaps TRBD2 as D (6 bases). The CDR3 sequence is 11 residues long. V shed 11 bases and J shed 3 bases, with 10 bases lying between them. CDR1 is SNHLY and CDR2 is FYNNEI in the germline V gene. This chain's CDR3 is CAGKREETQYF. The CDR3 DNA reads as TGTGCCGGGAAGCGGGAAGAGACCCAGTACTTC.

In this sample, this clonotype turned up many times. The V gene is TRBV28, the J gene TRBJ2-3; a possible D gene is TRBD1 (6 bases). The V gene's germline CDR1 is MDHEN and CDR2 SYDVKM. This CDR3 is built from 12 residues. Trimming pared 8 bases from V and 8 bases from J, leaving 14 bases between. In nucleotides, the CDR3 is TGTGCCAGCGCCACAGGGATGGCTACGCAGTATTTT. Amino acids: CASATGMATQYF.

This clonotype was seen repeatedly, ten times or more. The J gene is TRBJ2-5, the V gene TRBV7-2; no clear D. The CDR3 runs to 15 residues. The V gene's germline CDR1 is SGHTA and CDR2 FQGNSA. Between the trimmed V and J ends, which lost 0 bases and 1 base, there was a span of 9 bases. The CDR3 sequence: CASSLAPAGQETQYF. The CDR3, as DNA: TGTGCCAGCAGCTTAGCTCCGGCAGGCCAAGAGACCCAGTACTTC.

The gene calls are TRBV5-4 and TRBJ1-1; D not resolved. V gave up 4 bases and J gave up 4 bases, with 11 bases separating them. The CDR3 contains 13 residues. Looked up from germline, CDR1 is SGHNT and CDR2 is YYREEE (reference sequence). The CDR3 bases are TGTGCCAGCAGCCCTGGGTCTTCCACTGAAGCTTTCTTT. Translation gives CASSPGSSTEAFF. Full variable domain (remainder filled in from reference TRBV5-4 and TRBJ1-1): ETGVTQSPTHLIKTRGQQVTLRCSSQSGHNTVSWYQQALGQGPQFIFQYYREEENGRGNFPPRFSGLQFPNYSSELNVNALELDDSALYLCASSPGSSTEAFFGQGTRLTVV.

In its sample, this clonotype was seen many times. The CDR3 sequence is CASSERGVRGNTEAFF. The CDR3 DNA reads TGTGCCAGCAGTGAAAGGGGGGTGCGGGGGAACACTGAAGCTTTCTTT. The V call is TRBV6-1, the J call TRBJ1-1; D is possibly TRBD1 (6 bases). The V gene lost 2 bases and the J gene lost 1 base, with 14 bases spanning the gap. Germline assignment: CDR1 MNHNS and CDR2 SASEGT. CDR3 length: 16 residues.

V usage is TRBV28 and J usage is TRBJ2-1, with TRBD2 identical over 12 bases. After removal of 6 bases from V and 3 bases from J, the junction contained 6 bases not matched to a gene. This CDR3 has 16 amino acids. Germline CDR1 and CDR2: MDHEN and SYDVKM. Written as DNA, the CDR3 is TGTGCCAGCAGCGGTCCGGGACTAGCGGGCTACAATGAGCAGTTCTTC. It is translated as CASSGPGLAGYNEQFF.

The chain has TRBV15 and TRBJ2-1; D remains ambiguous. V lost 0 bases and J 4 bases, leaving 7 bases between the germline ends. The CDR3 has 14 residues. Germline V gene sequence: CDR1 LNHNV, CDR2 YYDKDF (reference sequence). CDR3 in DNA: TGTGCCACCAGCAGAGATCAGTCTTACAATGAGCAGTTCTTC. Its translation is CATSRDQSYNEQFF.

Details on this clonotype: Just one base apart from a much larger clone, this may be a read error. The rearrangement joins TRBV7-9 to TRBJ2-7; D is perhaps TRBD2 (6 bases). This CDR3 is built from 12 residues. The germline V gene has CDR1 SEHNR and CDR2 FQNEAQ (reference sequence). CDR3 protein: CASSLSVREQHF. The CDR3 DNA reads TGTGCCAGCAGCTTGTCGGTCCGGGAGCAGCACTTC.

Points on this clonotype: A much larger clone differs by one base, so this may be a read error. This rearrangement joins TRBV18 to TRBJ1-1, with D maybe TRBD1 (6 bases). CDR1 and CDR2 from the germline V gene are KGHSH and LQKENI. The CDR3 runs 13 residues. DNA of the CDR3: TGTGCCAGCTCGCCAGGGCCGGGACACCTCTGTCTCTTT. Protein: CASSPGPGHLCLF.

This clonotype was recorded at least ten times. The rearrangement joins TRBV7-3 to TRBJ2-1; 12 bases line up with TRBD2. CDR3 size: 18 residues. Per germline, CDR1 SGHTA and CDR2 FQGTGA. The J segment lost 9 bases and the V segment lost 1 base, leaving 13 bases of the junction unmatched. In DNA form, the CDR3 reads TGTGCCAGCAGCTTAAGTGCGGTCGGAGGACTAGCGGGACCTGAGCAGTTCTTC. Translating gives CASSLSAVGGLAGPEQFF. Using reference TRBV7-3 and TRBJ2-1 for the parts outside the CDR3, the full variable domain is GAGVSQTPSNKVTEKGKYVELRCDPISGHTALYWYRQSLGQGPEFLIYFQGTGAADDSGLPNDRFFAVRPEGSVSTLKIQRTERGDSAVYLCASSLSAVGGLAGPEQFFGPGTRLTVL.

In its sample, this clonotype was seen many times. The chain combines TRBV6-2 or TRBV6-3 with TRBJ2-3; D is ambiguous. Germline assignment: CDR1 MNHEY and CDR2 SVGEGT. Trimming cost V 4 bases and J 0 bases, with 11 bases left between them. This CDR3 spans 15 amino acids. Here the CDR3 reads CASSSPDRSTDTQYF. The CDR3 DNA reads TGTGCCAGCAGTTCTCCTGATCGTAGCACAGATACGCAGTATTTT.

This clonotype was recorded many times. The chain is built from TRBV28 and TRBJ1-4; D not resolved. The germline V gene has CDR1 MDHEN and CDR2 SYDVKM. V gave up 7 bases and J gave up 2 bases, with 2 bases separating them. The CDR3 consists of 11 residues. CDR3 bases: TGTGCCAGCAATACTAATGAAAAACTGTTTTTT. Translated, it gives CASNTNEKLFF.

This clonotype came up many times. This chain's CDR3 is CASNLGLANEQFF. The DNA of the CDR3 is TGTGCCAGCAACCTGGGACTAGCGAATGAGCAGTTCTTC. The genes are TRBV6-1 and TRBJ2-1; 10 nucleotides line up with TRBD2. V lost 7 bases and J lost 7; bases outside the gene matches: 4. This CDR3 is built from 13 residues. Germline V gene sequence: CDR1 MNHNS, CDR2 SASEGT.

This clonotype appeared many times. The V gene is TRBV12-3 or TRBV12-4, the J gene TRBJ1-1; D uncertain. V was cut by 5 bases and J by 10 bases, with 14 bases left in between. This CDR3 region has 12 residues. CDR3: CASSPQAWAAFF. CDR3 bases: TGTGCCAGCAGTCCCCAGGCGTGGGCAGCTTTCTTT.

This clonotype has a count of ten or more. The chain employs TRBV28 and TRBJ2-1; 7 bases match TRBD1. From germline, CDR1 is MDHEN and CDR2 SYDVKM. Losses at the gene ends were 10 bases for V and 5 bases for J; bases not matched to a gene: 8. The CDR3 totals 13 residues. The CDR3 sequence is CATTLGTDNEQFF. The CDR3 nucleotides are TGTGCCACTACCCTCGGGACAGACAATGAGCAGTTCTTC.